These 16 T cell receptor beta chains share one sample of origin, sequenced in a study of response to subunit inactivated influenza vaccine. MiXCR, applied by TCRdb to the RT-PCR reads, yields one record per CDR3 protein. The sample comprises over 150,000 distinct CDR3 sequences, about 10% of which are singletons, and 35% to 40% rests with the top ten. Sample: CD8+ T cells sorted from PBMCs, taken less than 30 months after vaccination. The receptors come from a man between 50 and 75 years old who received an inactivated influenza vaccine.

The chain recombines TRBV6-2 or TRBV6-3 with TRBJ2-1; unclear D gene. The CDR3 spans 12 residues. Looked up from germline, CDR1 is MNHEY and CDR2 is SVGEGT. The germline V and J ends were trimmed by 4 bases and 5 bases, with 6 bases remaining between them. The CDR3: CASSFADNEQFF. As DNA, the CDR3 is TGTGCCAGCAGTTTCGCCGACAATGAGCAGTTCTTC.

The chain combines TRBV6-1 with TRBJ1-2; 7 nucleotides align to TRBD1. The V gene's germline CDR1 is MNHNS and CDR2 SASEGT. V gave up 3 bases and J gave up 7 bases; unmatched junction bases: 5. There are 13 residues in the CDR3. The CDR3 loop is CASSDYRGSGYTF. CDR3 sequence (DNA): TGTGCCAGCAGTGACTACAGGGGTAGTGGCTACACCTTC.

Many counts were recorded for this clonotype. As DNA, the CDR3 is TGCAGTGCTAGTGCCGGGGACGGATATCAGCCCCAGCATTTT. Its translation is CSASAGDGYQPQHF. This rearrangement joins TRBV20-1 to TRBJ1-5, with a possible D match to TRBD1 (5 bases). The CDR3 spans 14 residues. Per germline, CDR1 DFQATT and CDR2 SNEGSKA (reference sequence). V lost 3 bases to trimming and J lost 5 bases, with 14 bases between them.

This clonotype was seen at least ten times. V gene TRBV14 combines with J gene TRBJ2-1; D remains ambiguous. CDR3 length: 13 residues. The V gene lost 4 bases and the J gene lost 7 bases, with 11 bases spanning the gap. Germline V gene lookup returns CDR1 SGHDN and CDR2 FVKESK. This chain's CDR3 is CASSLGWVNEQFF. The CDR3 nucleotides read TGTGCCAGCAGCCTAGGGTGGGTGAATGAGCAGTTCTTC.

This clonotype has just a few counts. This chain joins TRBV28 and TRBJ2-7; D remains unclear. Trimming took 3 bases from V and 6 from J, leaving 9 bases between them. The CDR3 has 12 amino acids. The germline CDR1 and CDR2 sequences are MDHEN and SYDVKM. CDR3 nucleotide sequence: TGTGCCAGCAGTTTCCCCCCGCCCGAGCAGTACTTC. It yields the protein CASSFPPPEQYF.

The rearrangement uses TRBV28 and TRBJ1-1; D is unclear. This CDR3 region has 11 residues. Germline CDR1 and CDR2: MDHEN and SYDVKM. CDR3 DNA sequence: TGTGGAAGCGGGGAGAACACTGAAGCTTTCTTT. As protein: CGSGENTEAFF.

This clonotype occurred a few times. A read error may produce the germline difference seen at one junction end. The rearrangement uses TRBV12-3 or TRBV12-4 and TRBJ2-3; no firm D call. This CDR3 has 15 residues. The CDR3 nucleotides read TGTGCCAGTAGTTTTACCAGCTACGGCACAGATTCGCAGTATTTT. Protein product: CASSFTSYGTDSQYF.

This clonotype turned up a few times. This sequence joins TRBV10-1 and TRBJ2-7; either TRBD1 or TRBD2 may supply D (5 bases each). Germline V lookup: CDR1 WNHNN, CDR2 SYGVQD (reference sequence). The CDR3 is 14 residues long. Trimming took off 4 bases at V and 1 base at J, with 11 bases between the two ends. The CDR3 sequence: CASSGTGTSYEQYF. DNA of the CDR3: TGCGCCAGCAGTGGTACCGGGACGTCCTACGAGCAGTACTTC.

This clonotype appeared many times. The chain combines TRBV14 with TRBJ1-2; TRBD1 matches at 8 bases. V dropped 3 bases and J dropped 7; count of bases not matched to a gene: 10. The germline V gene encodes CDR1 SGHDN and CDR2 FVKESK. The CDR3 is made up of 15 amino acids. The CDR3 loop is CASSQLTRDRSGYTF. The CDR3, as DNA: TGTGCCAGCAGCCAGTTAACCCGGGACAGGTCTGGCTACACCTTC.

J is TRBJ1-1 and V is TRBV12-3 or TRBV12-4; weak D call: TRBD1 (5 bases). CDR3 length: 12 amino acids. Deletions cut 8 bases from V and 1 base from J, with 8 bases between. The CDR3 reads CASGAANTEAFF. Here the CDR3 DNA reads TGTGCCAGCGGGGCAGCGAACACTGAAGCTTTCTTT.

This clonotype was seen at least ten times. The rearrangement joins TRBV20-1 to TRBJ2-7; no clear D. Per the germline V gene, CDR1 is DFQATT and CDR2 is SNEGSKA (reference sequence). The CDR3 length is 12 residues. V lost 1 base to trimming and J lost 0 bases, with 4 bases between them. This chain's CDR3 is CSARGTSYEQYF. Here the CDR3 DNA reads TGCAGTGCTAGAGGGACCTCCTACGAGCAGTACTTC.

This clonotype was seen a handful of times. The CDR3 coding sequence is TGTGCCAGCAGTTACTGTGCAGCGGGGGGCCCCACGTGGAATGAGCAGTTCTTC. It specifies CASSYCAAGGPTWNEQFF. This chain connects TRBV6-2 or TRBV6-3 to TRBJ2-1; 9 bases agree with TRBD2. The germline CDR1 and CDR2 sequences are MNHEY and SVGEGT. The CDR3 loop spans 18 amino acids. Unmatched junction bases numbered 14, after V lost 1 base and J lost 7 bases.

V and J are TRBV12-3 or TRBV12-4 and TRBJ2-7; TRBD1 aligns across 8 bases. The CDR3 contains 14 residues. V dropped 5 bases and J dropped 2; count of bases not matched to a gene: 5. In DNA, the CDR3 is TGTGCCAGCAGTCCGAAGGACAGGGCCTACGAGCAGTACTTC. It translates to CASSPKDRAYEQYF.

This clonotype was recorded a few times. The genes are TRBV9 and TRBJ2-1; 8 nucleotides align to TRBD2. Germline assignment: CDR1 SGDLS and CDR2 YYNGEE. Trimming at V came to 0 bases and at J to 4 bases, leaving 6 bases not matched to a gene. The CDR3 is made up of 16 amino acids. The CDR3 DNA is TGTGCCAGCAGCGTAGCTGGAGCGGGAGTTTACAATGAGCAGTTCTTC. It codes for CASSVAGAGVYNEQFF.

The sample holds many counts of this clonotype. The rearrangement joins TRBV12-3 or TRBV12-4 to TRBJ2-3; a possible D gene is TRBD2 (7 bases). V lost 7 bases and J 5 bases, leaving 10 bases between the germline ends. This CDR3 comprises 12 residues. CDR3 DNA sequence: TGTGCCAGCAAGGGGGGGGAAGATACGCAGTATTTT. Residues: CASKGGEDTQYF.

This clonotype came up many times. The chain employs TRBV4-2 and TRBJ1-2; 9 bases align to TRBD1. The V and J ends lost 1 base and 7 bases, in that order; junction bases with no gene match: 13. Germline V gene sequence: CDR1 LGHNA, CDR2 YNFKEQ. This CDR3 has 17 amino acids. CDR3: CASSQAAGQGPLVGYTF. The CDR3 DNA reads as TGTGCCAGCAGCCAAGCGGCTGGACAGGGGCCGCTAGTTGGCTACACCTTC.